This is a list of T cell receptor beta chains from one sample in a study of cytomegalovirus exposure and HLA in healthy donors. Sequenced by immunoSEQ multiplex PCR; TCRdb stores in-frame clones only, minus some. This table lists fewer than 95,000 clones. Sequencing input: PBMCs. The receptors here all came from a woman aged 40 to 55 in good health and CMV-seropositive. CDR3s include the opening cysteine and the closing phenylalanine or tryptophan. Each record gives: J gene, D gene, V gene, CDR3 protein, CDR3 DNA. A D gene is named only where the DNA matches it firmly.

J: TRBJ2-5
D: TRBD1
V: TRBV5-4
CDR3: CASSLEGQGLETQYF
DNA: TGTGCCAGCAGCTTGGAGGGACAGGGTTTGGAGACCCAGTACTTC

J: TRBJ2-7
D: NA
V: TRBV5-4
CDR3: CASALGRGAQYEQYF
DNA: TGTGCCAGCGCATTGGGCAGGGGTGCCCAGTACGAGCAGTACTTC

J: TRBJ1-2
D: NA
V: TRBV2
CDR3: CASTGGGNYGYTF
DNA: TGTGCCAGCACGGGGGGGGGTAACTATGGCTACACCTTC

J: TRBJ2-5
D: TRBD1
V: TRBV7-3
CDR3: CASSSYPGQGETQYF
DNA: TGTGCCAGCAGCTCATACCCGGGACAGGGAGAGACCCAGTACTTC

J: TRBJ2-5
D: NA
V: TRBV2
CDR3: CASSEGRTQETQYF
DNA: TGTGCCAGCAGTGAGGGCAGAACCCAAGAGACCCAGTACTTC

J: TRBJ2-7
D: NA
V: TRBV6-5
CDR3: CASSYSSGEQYF
DNA: TGTGCCAGCAGTTACTCTAGTGGCGAGCAGTACTTC

J: TRBJ2-2
D: TRBD2
V: TRBV5-1
CDR3: CASMRLAANTGELFF
DNA: TGCGCCAGCATGCGGCTAGCGGCGAACACCGGGGAGCTGTTTTTT

J: TRBJ2-3
D: TRBD2
V: TRBV4-1
CDR3: CASSLVAGGFPSTDTQYF
DNA: TGCGCCAGCAGCCTTGTAGCGGGGGGGTTCCCTAGCACAGATACGCAGTATTTT

J: TRBJ2-6
D: NA
V: TRBV28
CDR3: CASSLGDFSGANVLTF
DNA: TGTGCCAGCAGTTTAGGAGACTTCTCTGGGGCCAACGTCCTGACTTTC

J: TRBJ1-1
D: NA
V: TRBV18
CDR3: CASSPSRGDPRDTEAFF
DNA: TGTGCCAGCTCACCATCCAGGGGAGACCCCCGGGACACTGAAGCTTTCTTT

J: TRBJ2-2
D: NA
V: TRBV7-2
CDR3: CASSRTRMGGELFF
DNA: TGTGCCAGCAGCCGAACTAGGATGGGCGGGGAGCTGTTTTTT

J: TRBJ1-2
D: NA
V: TRBV9
CDR3: CASSSRLGAENGYTF
DNA: TGTGCCAGCAGCTCCCGTTTGGGGGCAGAGAATGGCTACACCTTC

J: TRBJ2-3
D: TRBD2
V: TRBV5-1
CDR3: CASSLGLAGNTDTQYF
DNA: TGCGCCAGCAGCTTGGGTTTAGCGGGGAACACAGATACGCAGTATTTT

J: TRBJ2-7
D: NA
V: TRBV7-8
CDR3: CASSVGINIEGEQYF
DNA: TGTGCCAGCAGTGTTGGTATAAACATAGAGGGCGAGCAGTACTTC

J: TRBJ2-5
D: NA
V: TRBV19
CDR3: CASSKQGVTQYF
DNA: TGTGCCAGTAGTAAACAGGGAGTGACCCAGTACTTC

J: TRBJ1-5
D: TRBD1
V: TRBV5-1
CDR3: CASSFGQGQPQHF
DNA: TGCGCCAGCAGCTTTGGACAGGGCCAGCCCCAGCATTTT

J: TRBJ1-1
D: TRBD1
V: TRBV4-1
CDR3: CASSLGQGDTEAFF
DNA: TGCGCCAGCAGCCTAGGGCAGGGGGACACTGAAGCTTTCTTT

J: TRBJ2-7
D: NA
V: TRBV21-1
CDR3: CASSKVATRTVLYEQYF
DNA: TGTGCCAGCAGCAAAGTCGCGACACGGACTGTGCTTTACGAGCAGTACTTC

J: TRBJ2-1
D: NA
V: TRBV25-1
CDR3: CASSESARGFNEQFF
DNA: TGTGCCAGCAGTGAATCCGCTCGGGGGTTCAATGAGCAGTTCTTC

J: TRBJ2-7
D: NA
V: TRBV5-4
CDR3: CASSLELVGEQYF
DNA: TGTGCCAGCAGCTTGGAACTAGTGGGCGAGCAGTACTTC

J: TRBJ2-7
D: NA
V: TRBV9
CDR3: CASSVTGTTEYEQYF
DNA: TGTGCCAGCAGCGTCACCGGGACAACAGAATACGAGCAGTACTTC